This entry lists 32 T cell receptor beta chains sequenced from one sample in a study of T cell responses to AZD1222 COVID-19 vaccine. Assay: immunoSEQ multiplex PCR; the TCRdb copy retains only in-frame clones and omits some. The profile shows more than 90,000 clones, roughly four fifths of them singletons. The sample in question was peripheral blood, obtained on day 0 of AZD1222 vaccination. These receptors originate from an adult in good health.

Concerning this clone: This sample includes further DNA sequences coding for the same CDR3. As DNA, the CDR3 is TGCAGTGCTAGAGCAGCCTACGAGCAGTACTTC. Translated: CSARAAYEQYF. The chain couples TRBV20-1 to TRBJ2-7; D call uncertain. The germline V and J ends were trimmed by 1 base and 2 bases, with 3 bases remaining between them. This CDR3 contains 11 residues. Germline assignment: CDR1 DFQATT and CDR2 SNEGSKA (reference sequence).

This clone was seen only once. This chain uses TRBV11-3 with TRBJ2-1; 10 bases line up with TRBD1. V lost 1 base, J lost 7 bases, and 4 bases stayed unmatched. The CDR3 has 15 amino acids. The germline CDR1 and CDR2 sequences are SGHNT and YENEEA. CDR3 loop: CASSLGGTGVNEQFF. The CDR3 bases are TGTGCCAGCAGCTTAGGGGGGACAGGGGTTAATGAGCAGTTCTTC.

V and J are TRBV12-5 and TRBJ2-1; D unresolved. Between the trimmed V and J ends, which lost 3 bases and 7 bases, there was a span of 7 bases. CDR1 and CDR2 (germline): LGHNT, FRNRAP. This CDR3 contains 12 residues. The CDR3 DNA reads as TGTGCTAGTGGTTTAGTCGGTAATGAGCAGTTCTTC. It yields the protein CASGLVGNEQFF.

The chain recombines TRBV10-3 with TRBJ2-7; no reliable D call. The germline CDR1 and CDR2 sequences are ENHRY and SYGVKD. The CDR3 is 14 residues long. The V end lost 6 bases, the J end lost 3 bases, and 15 bases lay between the germline ends. This CDR3 reads CAISNGPNLYEQYF. CDR3 nucleotides: TGTGCCATCAGCAACGGGCCGAACCTCTACGAGCAGTACTTC.

This rearrangement joins TRBV28 to TRBJ1-1; TRBD1 matches at 10 bases. Germline CDR1 reads MDHEN; CDR2 reads SYDVKM. This CDR3 has 15 residues. V was clipped by 7 bases and J by 5 bases; unmatched bases: 10. The CDR3 nucleotides are TGTGCCAGCACCCCGGGACAGGGGTGGGGGACTGAAGCTTTCTTT. It codes for CASTPGQGWGTEAFF. Together with reference TRBV28 and TRBJ1-1, the CDR3 gives the full variable domain: DVKVTQSSRYLVKRTGEKVFLECVQDMDHENMFWYRQDPGLGLRLIYFSYDVKMKEKGDIPEGYSVSREKKERFSLILESASTNQTSMYLCASTPGQGWGTEAFFGQGTRLTVV.

This clone is medium-sized in the sample. The rearrangement joins TRBV6-6 to TRBJ2-7, with 8 bases lining up with TRBD2. The CDR3 extends over 15 amino acids. CDR1 and CDR2 from the germline V gene are MNHNY and SVGAGI (reference sequence). V gave up 6 bases and J gave up 6 bases; unmatched junction bases: 13. CDR3 protein: CASRQDAGGGGEQYF. The CDR3 nucleotides are TGTGCCAGCAGGCAGGACGCGGGGGGTGGTGGCGAGCAGTACTTC.

This chain connects TRBV27 to TRBJ2-7, with unresolved D. Germline V lookup: CDR1 MNHEY, CDR2 SMNVEV (reference sequence). This CDR3 comprises 11 residues. V lost 2 bases and J lost 2, with 1 base in between. Here the CDR3 DNA reads TGTGCCAGCAGTTTACCCTACGAGCAGTACTTC. Amino acids: CASSLPYEQYF.

The chain recombines TRBV11-2 with TRBJ1-2, with D possibly being TRBD1 (6 bases). The V gene's germline CDR1 is SGHAT and CDR2 FQNNGV. Trimming cost V 1 base and J 1 base, with 7 bases left between them. This CDR3 contains 14 residues. In nucleotides, the CDR3 is TGTGCCAGCAGCTTAGGACAGGTTAACTATGGCTACACCTTC. Amino acid sequence: CASSLGQVNYGYTF.

The chain is built from TRBV6-5 and TRBJ2-3; 8 bases are shared with TRBD1. Per germline, CDR1 MNHEY and CDR2 SVGAGI. The CDR3 loop spans 15 amino acids. Germline trimming cut 5 bases from V and 5 bases from J; bases unmatched to any gene: 9. CDR3 DNA: TGTGCCAGCAGTCACCGACAGGGGAGAGGAGATACGCAGTATTTT. Its translation is CASSHRQGRGDTQYF.

This clone was detected only a few times. J is TRBJ1-1 and V is TRBV21-1; the tabulated D call, TRBD1, remains unverified against the DNA. TRBV21-1 is marked as a pseudogene. The CDR3 is 17 amino acids. The CDR3 is CARPRQGKVDMNTEAFF. The CDR3 bases are TGTGCCAGGCCGAGACAGGGGAAGGTAGACATGAACACTGAAGCTTTCTTT.

The chain is built from TRBV5-1 and TRBJ2-1; TRBD2 matches at 7 bases. The ends lost 0 bases at V and 5 bases at J; junction bases unmatched: 5. The CDR3 is 15 residues long. CDR1 and CDR2 (germline): SGHRS, YFSETQ. The CDR3 DNA follows: TGCGCCAGCAGCTTGGCCATCGGGGGGAACAATGAGCAGTTCTTC. Its protein is CASSLAIGGNNEQFF.

The DNA for the CDR3 is TGCGCCAGCAGCGGGACAGGGGGCCTGAACACTGAAGCTTTCTTT. As protein: CASSGTGGLNTEAFF. The J gene is TRBJ1-1, the V gene TRBV5-1; 12 bases fit TRBD1. The CDR3 is 15 residues long. The germline V gene encodes CDR1 SGHRS and CDR2 YFSETQ. V was pared by 4 bases and J by 0 bases, with 1 base of the junction left unmatched.

This clone is a singleton in its sample. The rearrangement links TRBV5-8 to TRBJ2-2, with 10 bases that match TRBD1. The V and J ends lost 4 bases and 4 bases, in that order; junction bases with no gene match: 4. CDR3 size: 15 residues. The germline CDR1 and CDR2 sequences are SGHTS and YDEGEE. The CDR3 coding sequence is TGTGCCAGCAGCCTGGGACAGGGGATCACCGGGGAGCTGTTTTTT. Its protein product is CASSLGQGITGELFF.

This clone came up a few times. The chain joins TRBV27 to TRBJ2-7, with D maybe TRBD2 (5 bases). The CDR3 runs 15 residues. CDR1 is MNHEY, CDR2 SMNVEV, per germline (reference sequence). V lost 2 bases to trimming and J lost 7 bases, with 18 bases between them. The CDR3 is CASSLVGVGNREQYF. CDR3 nucleotide sequence: TGTGCCAGCAGTTTAGTCGGGGTCGGAAACAGAGAGCAGTACTTC.

The rearrangement joins TRBV19 to TRBJ2-3; D remains ambiguous. This CDR3 comprises 15 residues. From germline, CDR1 is LNHDA and CDR2 SQIVND (reference sequence). The V and J ends lost 4 bases and 0 bases respectively, with 11 bases between them. DNA of the CDR3: TGTGCCAGTAGTAGTATGGGTTTAAGCACAGATACGCAGTATTTT. Protein: CASSSMGLSTDTQYF.

This clone showed up just once. The V call is TRBV2, the J call TRBJ1-1, with 8 bases fitting TRBD1. Germline V gene sequence: CDR1 SNHLY, CDR2 FYNNEI. The CDR3 contains 14 residues. Germline trimming cut 6 bases from V and 4 bases from J; bases unmatched to any gene: 7. The CDR3 coding sequence is TGTGCCAGCAGCGCCGTTACAGGGGGCACTGAAGCTTTCTTT. Its translation is CASSAVTGGTEAFF.

There are a few counts of this clone. The rearrangement uses TRBV7-8 and TRBJ1-4; D remains unclear. V was clipped by 1 base and J by 6 bases, with 9 bases between them. This CDR3 contains 14 residues. CDR1 is SGHVS, CDR2 FQNEAQ, per germline. This CDR3 is CASSLGGQDEKLFF. CDR3 in DNA: TGTGCCAGCAGCTTAGGCGGGCAGGATGAAAAACTGTTTTTT.

This rearrangement joins TRBV27 to TRBJ1-1, with D possibly being TRBD1 (5 bases). The V and J ends lost 1 base and 6 bases respectively, with 6 bases between them. CDR3 length: 12 amino acids. In germline, CDR1 is MNHEY, CDR2 SMNVEV (reference sequence). CDR3 in amino acids: CASSLWGSEAFF. DNA for the CDR3: TGTGCCAGCAGTTTATGGGGGTCTGAAGCTTTCTTT.

The chain uses TRBV5-1 and TRBJ1-6, with D hard to call. CDR1 is SGHRS and CDR2 is YFSETQ in the germline V gene. Trimming took 2 bases from V and 7 from J, leaving 7 bases between them. This CDR3 comprises 13 residues. This chain's CDR3 is CASSFMVNSPLHF. The CDR3 DNA follows: TGCGCCAGCAGCTTTATGGTGAATTCACCCCTCCACTTT.

The chain has TRBV7-2 and TRBJ2-5; D possibly corresponds to TRBD2 (7 bases). Trimming removed 1 base at V and 4 bases at J, with 16 bases between. The CDR3 extends over 16 amino acids. Germline V lookup: CDR1 SGHTA, CDR2 FQGNSA. The CDR3 protein is CASSLVVWGGRETQYF. For the CDR3, the DNA is TGTGCCAGCAGCTTAGTAGTCTGGGGGGGGCGAGAGACCCAGTACTTC.

This chain joins TRBV5-4 and TRBJ2-7, with D unresolved. Trimming took off 0 bases at V and 0 bases at J, with 7 bases between the two ends. The CDR3 runs 14 residues. The germline CDR1 and CDR2 sequences are SGHNT and YYREEE (reference sequence). The CDR3 loop reads CASSLVPSSYEQYF. The CDR3 DNA reads TGTGCCAGCAGCTTGGTACCGAGCTCCTACGAGCAGTACTTC.

V is TRBV28 and J is TRBJ2-7; D could derive from TRBD1 or TRBD2 (6 bases each). Germline V gives CDR1 MDHEN, CDR2 SYDVKM. Trimming removed 6 bases from V and 6 bases from J, with 18 bases in between. The CDR3 loop spans 14 amino acids. This chain's CDR3 is CASSMGPGASEQYF. As DNA, the CDR3 is TGTGCCAGCAGCATGGGGCCGGGGGCAAGCGAGCAGTACTTC.

The chain uses TRBV28 and TRBJ1-3; 9 positions match TRBD1. Germline trimming cut 5 bases from V and 2 bases from J; bases unmatched to any gene: 7. This CDR3 is 16 amino acids long. Germline CDR1 is MDHEN and CDR2 is SYDVKM. The CDR3 reads CASSTRTGATGNTIYF. The CDR3 DNA reads as TGTGCCAGCAGTACCCGGACAGGGGCAACTGGAAACACCATATATTTT.

The chain carries TRBV11-2 and TRBJ2-6; D not resolved. V lost 5 bases, J lost 1 base, and 9 bases lay in between. The CDR3 spans 15 residues. CDR1 is SGHAT and CDR2 is FQNNGV in the germline V gene. The CDR3 spells CASSARLSGANVLTF. In DNA form, the CDR3 reads TGTGCCAGCAGCGCACGGCTTTCTGGGGCCAACGTCCTGACTTTC.

The V gene is TRBV19, the J gene TRBJ1-1; D possibly corresponds to TRBD1 (6 bases). Deletions cut 1 base from V and 6 bases from J, with 15 bases between. CDR3 length: 15 amino acids. In germline, CDR1 is LNHDA, CDR2 SQIVND (reference sequence). DNA for the CDR3: TGTGCCAGTAGTATAGGTACGGGGGGCTTCTCTGAAGCTTTCTTT. As protein: CASSIGTGGFSEAFF.

The chain uses TRBV28 and TRBJ1-6; the match to TRBD1 covers 7 bases. V was clipped by 3 bases and J by 7 bases; unmatched bases: 6. The CDR3 runs 15 residues. Per germline, CDR1 MDHEN and CDR2 SYDVKM. CDR3 DNA sequence: TGTGCCAGCAGTTTCGCGACAGGGCTAAATTCACCCCTCCACTTT. Translating gives CASSFATGLNSPLHF.

V and J are TRBV6-5 and TRBJ2-7; 10 nucleotides match TRBD2. Trimming removed 5 bases from V and 7 bases from J; junction bases left unmatched: 11. This CDR3 region has 15 residues. From germline, CDR1 is MNHEY and CDR2 SVGAGI. The CDR3 protein is CASSRVAGGPREQYF. CDR3 bases: TGTGCCAGCAGTCGTGTAGCGGGAGGCCCTCGGGAGCAGTACTTC.

The chain is built from TRBV7-9 and TRBJ2-1; unclear D gene. CDR3 size: 14 residues. Germline CDR1 SEHNR, CDR2 FQNEAQ (reference sequence). The germline V and J ends were trimmed by 1 base and 5 bases, with 9 bases remaining between them. The CDR3 nucleotides read TGTGCCAGCAGCTTAGGGGGTAGCCACAATGAGCAGTTCTTC. Translating it yields CASSLGGSHNEQFF.

The V and J genes are TRBV6-5 and TRBJ2-5; 8 nucleotides line up with TRBD1. The germline gives CDR1 MNHEY, CDR2 SVGAGI. This CDR3 contains 14 residues. V lost 4 bases and J lost 4; bases outside the gene matches: 5. The DNA of the CDR3 is TGTGCCAGCAGTTTCGACAGGGGCCTAGAGACCCAGTACTTC. Translated, it gives CASSFDRGLETQYF.

The chain employs TRBV6-5 and TRBJ1-5; no reliable D call. CDR3 length: 14 residues. Germline CDR1 is MNHEY and CDR2 is SVGAGI. Deletions cut 5 bases from V and 3 bases from J, with 11 bases between. The CDR3 DNA follows: TGTGCCAGCAGTCTCGGACGGTTCAATCAGCCCCAGCATTTT. The encoded protein is CASSLGRFNQPQHF.

This clone has a single count. The rearrangement uses TRBV6-1 and TRBJ1-5, with 8 bases that match TRBD1. Trimming cost V 4 bases and J 6 bases; bases outside gene matches: 11. CDR1 is MNHNS, CDR2 SASEGT, per germline. The CDR3 totals 16 residues. CDR3 in DNA: TGTGCCAGCAGTGTTGACCCCAGGGGGCCAAGTCAGCCCCAGCATTTT. Amino acids: CASSVDPRGPSQPQHF.

The genes are TRBV2 and TRBJ1-1; no reliable D call. V was cut by 6 bases and J by 2 bases, with 10 bases left in between. CDR3 length: 13 amino acids. Germline values: CDR1 SNHLY, CDR2 FYNNEI. The CDR3 region has the DNA TGTGCCAGCAGCCGGCCCGGAAACACTGAAGCTTTCTTT. Residues: CASSRPGNTEAFF.